This T cell receptor beta chain derives from a study of T cells in Graves' hyperthyroidism and ophthalmopathy. TCR beta CDR3 sequences were amplified from RNA transcripts. Primed by the HTBI set, a first-round RT-PCR was run on the TCR CDR3. TCRdb called the multiplex PCR reads again in MiXCR, with one record for every CDR3 protein. Among some 740,000 distinct CDR3 sequences, approximately 15% were seen once, and the ten largest hold 10%. Stable hyperthyroidism: no ophthalmopathy progression over 18 months of follow-up. The CDR3 totals 10 residues. Per the germline V gene, CDR1 is MNHNS and CDR2 is SASEGT. The V end lost 5 bases, the J end lost 8 bases, and 4 bases lay between the germline ends. This clonotype was seen a handful of times.

Sequences were obtained from blood. The sequence came from a woman under 30 with Graves' hyperthyroidism. The chain is built from TRBV6-1 and TRBJ2-4; D is ambiguous. The CDR3 bases are TGTGCCAGCAGTCGGGACATTCAGTACTTC. Translating it yields CASSRDIQYF.